Each of the 17 T cell receptor beta chains below was sequenced from the same sample in a study of siplizumab effects on memory and regulatory T cells. TCRdb's table, derived via immunoSEQ multiplex PCR, lists solely in-frame clones and lacks some. Of over 35,000 clones in the sample, roughly 90% were seen once. Sequenced input: naive CD4+ T cells sorted from blood. The receptors were gathered from a human donor in good health.

V and J are TRBV21-1 and TRBJ2-1; no DNA check was done on the table's D call, TRBD2. TRBV21-1 is listed as a pseudogene. The CDR3 runs to 17 residues. The CDR3 here is CASSKTLGERLYNEQFF. CDR3 in DNA: TGTGCCAGCAGCAAAACCCTCGGGGAGCGCCTATACAATGAGCAGTTCTTC.

V is TRBV30 and J is TRBJ2-3; 10 bases map to TRBD1. The CDR3 spans 14 residues. Germline CDR1 and CDR2: GTSNPN and SVGIG (reference sequence). J was trimmed by 3 bases and V by 3 bases; bases with no gene match: 3. CDR3 in DNA: TGTGCCTGGAGAGGGGACAGGGGAACAGATACGCAGTATTTT. Translating gives CAWRGDRGTDTQYF.

The chain carries TRBV6-5 and TRBJ1-6; a possible D gene is TRBD1 (5 bases). In germline, CDR1 is MNHEY, CDR2 SVGAGI. This CDR3 comprises 13 residues. Trimming left V 5 bases short and J 9 bases short, with 11 bases between. The CDR3 DNA reads as TGTGCCAGCAGTCGAGGTGGGGGTTCACCCCTCCACTTT. Its translation: CASSRGGGSPLHF.

In DNA form, the CDR3 reads TGTGCCAGCAGGCGGGACTACGAGCAGTACTTC. Amino acids: CASRRDYEQYF. The rearrangement uses TRBV6-1 and TRBJ2-7; D might be TRBD2 (6 bases). The V end lost 6 bases, the J end lost 3 bases, and 6 bases lay between the germline ends. This CDR3 spans 11 amino acids. In germline, CDR1 is MNHNS, CDR2 SASEGT.

The genes are TRBV12-5 and TRBJ1-5; 10 bases are a match to TRBD1. The germline V gene encodes CDR1 LGHNT and CDR2 FRNRAP. V dropped 0 bases and J dropped 0; count of bases not matched to a gene: 14. The CDR3 covers 21 residues. The CDR3 sequence is CASGLVPSLGDRGISNQPQHF. In DNA, the CDR3 is TGTGCTAGTGGTTTGGTACCCTCTCTCGGGGACAGGGGTATTAGCAATCAGCCCCAGCATTTT.

The chain joins TRBV6-5 to TRBJ1-2; perhaps TRBD1 as D (6 bases). The germline V and J ends were trimmed by 5 bases and 7 bases, with 8 bases remaining between them. Germline CDR1 MNHEY, CDR2 SVGAGI. The CDR3 is 11 amino acids. The CDR3: CASSNRVGYTF. The CDR3 region has the DNA TGTGCCAGCAGTAACAGGGTTGGCTACACCTTC.

The chain carries TRBV18 and TRBJ1-6; D unresolved. The CDR3 is 16 residues long. CDR1 is KGHSH and CDR2 is LQKENI in the germline V gene. Trimming stripped 1 base from V and 4 bases from J, with 11 bases between. CDR3 bases: TGTGCCAGCTCACCACAGAAGGTTTATTATAATTCACCCCTCCACTTT. Its protein product is CASSPQKVYYNSPLHF.

V and J are TRBV5-1 and TRBJ2-7, with D tentatively TRBD2 (6 bases). Germline values: CDR1 SGHRS, CDR2 YFSETQ. The V gene lost 4 bases and the J gene lost 2 bases, with 16 bases spanning the gap. CDR3 length: 15 amino acids. The CDR3 loop is CASSPVGGSTYEQYF. The CDR3 region has the DNA TGCGCCAGCAGCCCCGTCGGGGGATCCACCTACGAGCAGTACTTC.

The chain links TRBV6-5 to TRBJ1-2, with no clear D. Trimming left V 4 bases short and J 5 bases short, with 5 bases between. Per germline, CDR1 MNHEY and CDR2 SVGAGI. This CDR3 spans 11 amino acids. This CDR3 is CASSSGYGYTF. CDR3 sequence (DNA): TGTGCCAGCAGTTCCGGATATGGCTACACCTTC.

The CDR3 bases are TGTGCCAGCAGTGTCTCTAGCGGGGGTTCCTACAATGAGCAGTTCTTC. This gives the protein CASSVSSGGSYNEQFF. The V gene is TRBV25-1, the J gene TRBJ2-1, with TRBD2 matching 10 bases. CDR1 MGHDK and CDR2 SYGVNS come from the germline V gene. This CDR3 spans 16 amino acids. J was trimmed by 1 base and V by 4 bases; bases with no gene match: 4.

The gene calls are TRBV4-2 and TRBJ1-1; 9 nucleotides align to TRBD1. CDR3 length: 16 residues. Germline values: CDR1 LGHNA, CDR2 YNFKEQ. V shed 1 base, J shed 7 bases, and the junction held 10 bases outside the gene matches. CDR3 region: CASSQGGQGYPLEAFF. CDR3 nucleotides: TGTGCCAGCAGCCAAGGGGGACAGGGCTACCCCCTTGAAGCTTTCTTT.

V is TRBV5-4 and J is TRBJ2-6; 7 positions match TRBD2. The CDR3 has 15 amino acids. With 4 bases clipped from V and 7 bases from J, the junction kept 8 bases outside the gene matches. The germline CDR1 and CDR2 sequences are SGHNT and YYREEE (reference sequence). The CDR3 DNA follows: TGTGCCAGCAGCACCCCAGGCGGGGGTGCCAACGTCCTGACTTTC. This encodes CASSTPGGGANVLTF.

The CDR3 DNA reads as TGTGCCAGCAGTGAACAGGGGGATAGCAATCAGCCCCAGCATTTT. It codes for CASSEQGDSNQPQHF. V and J are TRBV2 and TRBJ1-5; 7 bases map to TRBD1. V trimming: 2 bases; J trimming: 0 bases; junction bases outside the gene matches: 1. The CDR3 spans 15 residues. Looked up from germline, CDR1 is SNHLY and CDR2 is FYNNEI.

V gene TRBV7-3 combines with J gene TRBJ2-1; D is possibly TRBD2 (6 bases). Germline V gene lookup returns CDR1 SGHTA and CDR2 FQGTGA. Trimming pared 0 bases from V and 0 bases from J, leaving 6 bases between. This CDR3 contains 15 residues. For the CDR3, the DNA is TGTGCCAGCAGCTTAACGGGGGGCTCCTACAATGAGCAGTTCTTC. This gives the protein CASSLTGGSYNEQFF.

This chain links TRBV11-2 with TRBJ2-3; the match to TRBD2 covers 13 bases. Trimming took 6 bases from V and 9 from J; bases not matched to a gene: 21. Per the germline V gene, CDR1 is SGHAT and CDR2 is FQNNGV. The CDR3 consists of 19 residues. This CDR3 is CASRSIRPGTSGAQGTQYF. For the CDR3, the DNA is TGTGCCAGCAGATCTATTAGACCCGGGACTAGCGGGGCCCAGGGGACGCAGTATTTT.

The CDR3 nucleotides are TGTGCCAGCAGCTTAGGTACTAGCACAGATACGCAGTATTTT. Encoded protein: CASSLGTSTDTQYF. V and J are TRBV7-2 and TRBJ2-3; D is undetermined. CDR1 SGHTA and CDR2 FQGNSA come from the germline V gene. The CDR3 length is 14 residues. V shed 1 base and J shed 0 bases, with 5 bases lying between them. The variable domain in full, with the rest retrieved from reference TRBV7-2 and TRBJ2-3, is GAGVSQSPSNKVTEKGKDVELRCDPISGHTALYWYRQSLGQGLEFLIYFQGNSAPDKSGLPSDRFSAERTGGSVSTLTIQRTQQEDSAVYLCASSLGTSTDTQYFGPGTRLTVL.

The chain uses TRBV10-2 and TRBJ2-1; 7 nucleotides align to TRBD1. Germline loops: CDR1 WSHSY, CDR2 SAAADI. The CDR3 runs 14 residues. Trimming cost V 6 bases and J 10 bases; bases outside gene matches: 12. CDR3 bases: TGCGCCAGCAGGGAAGGGGGCTCTCCACCCGAGCAGTTCTTC. Its protein product is CASREGGSPPEQFF.